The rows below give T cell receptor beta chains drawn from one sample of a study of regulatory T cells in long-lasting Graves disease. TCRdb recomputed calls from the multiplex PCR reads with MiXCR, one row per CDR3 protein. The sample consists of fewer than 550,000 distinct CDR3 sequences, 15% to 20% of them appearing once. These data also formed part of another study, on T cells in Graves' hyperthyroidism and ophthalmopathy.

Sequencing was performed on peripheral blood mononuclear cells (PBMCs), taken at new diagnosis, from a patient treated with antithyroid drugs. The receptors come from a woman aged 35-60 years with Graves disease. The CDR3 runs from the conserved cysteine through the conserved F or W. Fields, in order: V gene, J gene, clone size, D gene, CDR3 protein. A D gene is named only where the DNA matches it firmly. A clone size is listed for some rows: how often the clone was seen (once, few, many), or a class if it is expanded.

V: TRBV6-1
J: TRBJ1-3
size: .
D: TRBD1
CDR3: CASSLGQEVLSGNTIYF

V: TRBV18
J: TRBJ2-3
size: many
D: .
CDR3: CASSPPVGSGTDTQYF

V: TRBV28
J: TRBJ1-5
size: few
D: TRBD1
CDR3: CASSSDRGGSNQPQHF

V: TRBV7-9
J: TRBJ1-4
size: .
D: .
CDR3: CASNLGVAGEKLFF

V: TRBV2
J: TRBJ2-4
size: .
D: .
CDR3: CASSEAGDLGKNIQYF

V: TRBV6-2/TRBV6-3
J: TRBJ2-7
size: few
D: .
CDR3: CASSYGSGQYF

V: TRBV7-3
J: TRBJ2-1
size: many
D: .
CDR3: CASGSRVDEQFF

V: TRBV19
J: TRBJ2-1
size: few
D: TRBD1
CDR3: CASSSTGGYEQFF

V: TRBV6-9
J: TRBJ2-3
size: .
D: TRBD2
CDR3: CASSYSSGLTTDTQYF

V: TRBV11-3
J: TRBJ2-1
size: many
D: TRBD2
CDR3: CASSPLAGGGNNEQFF

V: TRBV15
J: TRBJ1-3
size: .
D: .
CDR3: CATSRAGPSGNTIYF

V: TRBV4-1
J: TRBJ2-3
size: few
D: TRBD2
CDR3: CASSQAPGTSVIDTQYF

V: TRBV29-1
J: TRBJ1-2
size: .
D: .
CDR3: CSVEPWTDFYGYTF

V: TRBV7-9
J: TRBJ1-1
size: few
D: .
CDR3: CASSNRDDTEAFF

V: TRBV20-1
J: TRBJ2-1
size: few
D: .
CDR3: CSAREGYIAGNEQFF

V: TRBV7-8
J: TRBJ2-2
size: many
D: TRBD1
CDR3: CASSFPQQGRDGELFF

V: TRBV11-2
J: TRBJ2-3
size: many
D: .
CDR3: CASSFGGDSDTQYF

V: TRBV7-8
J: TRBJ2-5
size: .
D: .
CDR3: CASSRSRGETQYF

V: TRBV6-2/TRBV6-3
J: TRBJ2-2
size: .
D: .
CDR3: CASSYGGPLSTGELFF

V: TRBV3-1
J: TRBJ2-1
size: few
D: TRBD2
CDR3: CASSRGGPGSSYNEQFF

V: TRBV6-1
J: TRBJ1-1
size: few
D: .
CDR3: CASSVSGGNEAFF

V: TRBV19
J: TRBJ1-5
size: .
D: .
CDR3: CASSIEGLADPQHF

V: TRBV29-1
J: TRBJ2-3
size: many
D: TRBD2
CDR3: CSVAGGPADTQYF

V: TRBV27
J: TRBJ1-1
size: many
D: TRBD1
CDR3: CASSSNRGRMAEAFF

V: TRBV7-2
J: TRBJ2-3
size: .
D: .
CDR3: CASSPRLGTDTQYF

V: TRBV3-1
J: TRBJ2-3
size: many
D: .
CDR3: CASSFQGTDTQYF

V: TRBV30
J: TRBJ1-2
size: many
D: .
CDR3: CAWSWAGSGYTF